Listed here are 9 T cell receptor beta chains from one sample, sequenced in a study of T cell responses to AZD1222 COVID-19 vaccine. Produced via immunoSEQ multiplex PCR; TCRdb's table is partial and in-frame only. Of about 150,000 clones in the sample, about 88% are singletons; the top ten hold 15% to 20%. Here the sequenced sample was peripheral blood, taken on day 0 of AZD1222 vaccination. The origin of the receptors is an adult in good health.

The rearrangement uses TRBV2 and TRBJ1-2; TRBD1 aligns across 9 bases. The CDR3 extends over 15 amino acids. Germline CDR1 SNHLY, CDR2 FYNNEI. After removal of 3 bases from V and 6 bases from J, the junction contained 8 bases not matched to a gene. The CDR3 nucleotides read TGTGCCAGCAGTGACCCCGGGACAGGGCATCATGGCTACACCTTC. Its protein product is CASSDPGTGHHGYTF. Based on the CDR3 plus reference TRBV2 and TRBJ1-2, the full variable domain is EPEVTQTPSHQVTQMGQEVILRCVPISNHLYFYWYRQILGQKVEFLVSFYNNEISEKSEIFDDQFSVERPDGSNFTLKIRSTKLEDSAMYFCASSDPGTGHHGYTFGSGTRLTVV.

The chain employs TRBV6-2 or TRBV6-3 and TRBJ1-1; no definite D call. The CDR3 has 14 residues. Trimming took 0 bases from V and 2 from J, leaving 7 bases between them. In germline, CDR1 is MNHEY, CDR2 SVGEGT. CDR3 residues: CASSYSGSNTEAFF. The DNA for the CDR3 is TGTGCCAGCAGTTACTCCGGGTCTAACACTGAAGCTTTCTTT.

The chain employs TRBV5-1 and TRBJ1-1; maybe TRBD1 (6 bases). This CDR3 has 14 residues. Germline V gene data show CDR1 as SGHRS and CDR2 as YFSETQ. The V end lost 2 bases, the J end lost 4 bases, and 12 bases lay between the germline ends. Here the CDR3 reads CASSFFDRSTEAFF. In DNA form, the CDR3 reads TGCGCCAGCAGCTTTTTTGACAGGAGCACTGAAGCTTTCTTT.

Only a few counts were recorded for this clone. The chain combines TRBV7-8 with TRBJ1-1; D unclear. The CDR3 runs 14 residues. Germline values: CDR1 SGHVS, CDR2 FQNEAQ. V shed 1 base and J shed 1 base, with 7 bases lying between them. CDR3 coding DNA: TGTGCCAGCAGCTTAGTCTGGCAGAACACTGAAGCTTTCTTT. It codes for CASSLVWQNTEAFF.

The chain employs TRBV5-5 and TRBJ1-1; D might be TRBD1 (5 bases). CDR1 is SGHKS, CDR2 YYEKEE, per germline (reference sequence). The V gene lost 1 base and the J gene lost 4 bases, with 8 bases spanning the gap. This CDR3 has 13 residues. The DNA for the CDR3 is TGTGCCAGCAGCTTGTACGGGGCCACTGAAGCTTTCTTT. Translation: CASSLYGATEAFF.

V is TRBV5-1 and J is TRBJ2-5; D not resolved. The CDR3 sequence is 8 residues long. From germline, CDR1 is SGHRS and CDR2 YFSETQ. V shed 8 bases and J shed 7 bases, with 3 bases lying between them. CDR3 amino acids: CASLTQYF. Written as DNA, the CDR3 is TGCGCCAGTCTGACCCAGTACTTC.

The count of this clone is one. The chain has TRBV5-6 and TRBJ1-2; D gene unclear. This CDR3 spans 14 amino acids. Germline lookup yields CDR1 SGHDT and CDR2 YYEEEE. V was shortened by 5 bases and J by 2 bases, with 13 bases between the two germline ends. The CDR3 protein is CASRKRTGNYGYTF. CDR3 DNA sequence: TGTGCCAGCAGAAAGAGGACGGGAAACTATGGCTACACCTTC. The full variable domain, completed using reference TRBV5-6 and TRBJ1-2, is DAGVTQSPTHLIKTRGQQVTLRCSPKSGHDTVSWYQQALGQGPQFIFQYYEEEERQRGNFPDRFSGHQFPNYSSELNVNALLLGDSALYLCASRKRTGNYGYTFGSGTRLTVV.

The chain has TRBV19 and TRBJ1-5, with unresolved D. Per germline, CDR1 LNHDA and CDR2 SQIVND (reference sequence). V was clipped by 4 bases and J by 3 bases, with 7 bases between them. The CDR3 runs 13 residues. The CDR3 region has the DNA TGTGCCAGTAGTAGGGCCTACAATCAGCCCCAGCATTTT. Residues: CASSRAYNQPQHF.

The V gene is TRBV6-5, the J gene TRBJ1-2, with 8 bases that match TRBD1. Unmatched junction bases numbered 12, after V lost 7 bases and J lost 8 bases. Germline V CDR1 and CDR2: MNHEY, SVGAGI. The CDR3 is made up of 14 amino acids. This chain's CDR3 is CASMRAQGAEGYTF. Here the CDR3 DNA reads TGTGCCAGCATGAGAGCGCAGGGGGCCGAGGGCTACACCTTC.